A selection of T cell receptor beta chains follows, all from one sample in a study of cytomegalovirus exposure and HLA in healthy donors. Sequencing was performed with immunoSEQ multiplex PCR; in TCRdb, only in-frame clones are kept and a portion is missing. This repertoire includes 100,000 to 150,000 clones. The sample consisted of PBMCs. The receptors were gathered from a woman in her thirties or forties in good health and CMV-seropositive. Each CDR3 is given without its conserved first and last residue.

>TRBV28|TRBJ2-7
ASSLWAYPRDRVTYEQY
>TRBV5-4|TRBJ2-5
ASSPRGEWETQY
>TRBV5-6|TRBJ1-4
ASSLLHGGPTAEKLF
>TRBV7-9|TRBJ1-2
ASSLGTGYYGYT
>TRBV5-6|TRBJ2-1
ASILGSGGGLNEQF
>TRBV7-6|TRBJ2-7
ASSLVGGGQGNREQY
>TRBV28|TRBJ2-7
ASKGPPGTGVYEQY
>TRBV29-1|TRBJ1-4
SVESGEGTEKLF
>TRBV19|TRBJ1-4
ASSISTGSTNEKLF
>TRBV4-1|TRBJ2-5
ASSREAGASETQY
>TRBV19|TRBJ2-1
ASSIDRGDEQF
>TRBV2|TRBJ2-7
ASGTSGRQKKG
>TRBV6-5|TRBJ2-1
ACRPPWTGNNEQF
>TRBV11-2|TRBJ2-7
ASSLYGTSNYEQY
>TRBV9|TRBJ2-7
ASSVGDRKYYEQY
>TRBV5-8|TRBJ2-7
ASSQGYYEQY
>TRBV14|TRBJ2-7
ASSQAVFQRGSYEQY
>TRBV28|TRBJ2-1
ASSPGPQGKF
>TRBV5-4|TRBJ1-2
ASSLGGQGNYGYT
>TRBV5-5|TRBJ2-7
ASSSDAGSYEQY
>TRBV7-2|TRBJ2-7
ASSTRRGLAGIEQY
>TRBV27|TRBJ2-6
ASSLSRDSGANVLT
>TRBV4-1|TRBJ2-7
ASSQVASGIDEQY
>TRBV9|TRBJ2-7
ASSKGGGLAEGYEQY
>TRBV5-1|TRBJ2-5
ASSLQGRETQY
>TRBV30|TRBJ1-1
AWSEDSWTEAF